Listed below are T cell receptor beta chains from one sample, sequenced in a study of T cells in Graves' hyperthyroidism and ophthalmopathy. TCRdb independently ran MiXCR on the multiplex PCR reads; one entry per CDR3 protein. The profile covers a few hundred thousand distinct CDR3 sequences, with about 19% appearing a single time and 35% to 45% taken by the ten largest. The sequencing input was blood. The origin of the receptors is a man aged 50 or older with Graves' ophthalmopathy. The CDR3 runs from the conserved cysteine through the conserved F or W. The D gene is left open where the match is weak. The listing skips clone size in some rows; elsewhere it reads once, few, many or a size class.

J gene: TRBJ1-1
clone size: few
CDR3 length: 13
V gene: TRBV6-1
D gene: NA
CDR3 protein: CASKRPQNTEAFF
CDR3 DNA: TGTGCCAGCAAGCGACCCCAGAACACTGAAGCTTTCTTT

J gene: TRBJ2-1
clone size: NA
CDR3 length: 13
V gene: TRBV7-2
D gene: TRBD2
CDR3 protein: CASSLRLAGERFF
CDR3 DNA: TGTGCCAGCAGCTTGCGACTAGCGGGAGAACGGTTCTTC

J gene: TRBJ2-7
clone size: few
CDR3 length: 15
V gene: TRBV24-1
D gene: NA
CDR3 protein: CATSESGAGDYEQYF
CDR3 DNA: TGTGCCACCAGTGAATCGGGGGCGGGGGACTACGAGCAGTACTTC

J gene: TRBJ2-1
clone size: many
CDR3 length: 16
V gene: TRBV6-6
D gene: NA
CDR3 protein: CASSYSPEGGYNEQFF
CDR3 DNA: TGTGCCAGCAGTTACTCGCCGGAGGGCGGATACAATGAGCAGTTCTTC

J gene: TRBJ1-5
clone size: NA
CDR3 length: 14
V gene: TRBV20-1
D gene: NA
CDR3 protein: CSASEDTSNQPQHF
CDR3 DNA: TGCAGTGCTAGCGAGGACACTAGCAATCAGCCCCAGCATTTT

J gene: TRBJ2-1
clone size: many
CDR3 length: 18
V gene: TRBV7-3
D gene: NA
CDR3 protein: CASSLGLSPRSSYNEQFF
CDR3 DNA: TGTGCCAGCAGCTTAGGACTATCTCCTAGGTCCTCCTACAATGAGCAGTTCTTC

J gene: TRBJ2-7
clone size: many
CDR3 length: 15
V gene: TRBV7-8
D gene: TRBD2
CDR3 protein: CASSLQGTRAYEQYF
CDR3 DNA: TGTGCCAGCAGCTTACAAGGGACTAGAGCCTACGAGCAGTACTTC

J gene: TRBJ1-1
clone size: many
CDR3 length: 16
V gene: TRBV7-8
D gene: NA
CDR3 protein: CASSLGPGRKNTEAFF
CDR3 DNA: TGTGCCAGCAGCTTAGGTCCGGGACGTAAGAACACTGAAGCTTTCTTT

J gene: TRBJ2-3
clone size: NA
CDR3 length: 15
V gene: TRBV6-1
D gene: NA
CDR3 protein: CASSLLGRSTDTQYF
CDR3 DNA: TGTGCCAGCAGTCTGTTGGGACGAAGCACAGATACGCAGTATTTT

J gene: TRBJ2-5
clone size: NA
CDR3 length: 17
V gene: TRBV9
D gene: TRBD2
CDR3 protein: CASAASGRSPSLETQYF
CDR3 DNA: TGTGCCAGCGCAGCTAGCGGGAGGTCACCCTCCCTGGAGACCCAGTACTTC

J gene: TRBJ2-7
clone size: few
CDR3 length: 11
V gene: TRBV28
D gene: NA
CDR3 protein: CASSLSNEQYF
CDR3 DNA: TGTGCCAGCAGTTTATCCAACGAGCAGTACTTC

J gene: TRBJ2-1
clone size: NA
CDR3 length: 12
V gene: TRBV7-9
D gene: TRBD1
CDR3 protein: CASSFQTGMKFF
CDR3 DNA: TGTGCCAGCAGCTTCCAGACAGGGATGAAGTTCTTC

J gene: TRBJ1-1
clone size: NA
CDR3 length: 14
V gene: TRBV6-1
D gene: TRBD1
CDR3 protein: CASSWRGLKTEAFF
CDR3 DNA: TGTGCCAGCAGTTGGAGGGGGCTGAAGACTGAAGCTTTCTTT

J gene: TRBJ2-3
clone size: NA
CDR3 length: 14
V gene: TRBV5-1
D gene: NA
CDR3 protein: CASSLERTTDTQYF
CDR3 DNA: TGCGCCAGCAGCTTGGAGAGGACCACAGATACGCAGTATTTT